Listed below are T cell receptor beta chains from one sample, sequenced in a study of T-cell reconstitution after alpha-beta-depleted transplantation in children. TCRdb re-called the PCR reads through MiXCR, storing one row per CDR3 protein. The sample shows 550,000 to 600,000 distinct CDR3 sequences, 20% to 25% of them seen only once. This specimen consisted of PBMCs, mostly from graft donor cells, obtained 360 days after TCRalphabeta/CD19-depleted stem cell transplant. The receptor set was obtained from a boy in the first two years of life who had a stem cell transplant for acute myeloid leukemia, so the T cells may come from the graft donor. CDR3s include the opening cysteine and the closing phenylalanine or tryptophan. D genes are given only for firm matches. Some rows have no size entry. The others give once, few or many, or a class for an expanded clone.

V gene: TRBV7-2; J gene: TRBJ1-2; clone size: .; D gene: .; CDR3 DNA: TGTGCCAGCAGGGTCGAACCCGCTAACTATGGCTACACCTTC; CDR3 protein: CASRVEPANYGYTF
V gene: TRBV7-2; J gene: TRBJ2-5; clone size: .; D gene: .; CDR3 DNA: TGTGCCAGCAGCTTACGAGGAGAACAAGAGACCCAGTACTTC; CDR3 protein: CASSLRGEQETQYF
V gene: TRBV7-2; J gene: TRBJ2-3; clone size: many; D gene: TRBD2; CDR3 DNA: TGTGCCAGCAGCTTAGGCTTAAGCGGGGGGAGAGCCAACCTCCTATTCACAGATACGCAGTATTTT; CDR3 protein: CASSLGLSGGRANLLFTDTQYF
V gene: TRBV5-6; J gene: TRBJ1-1; clone size: .; D gene: .; CDR3 DNA: TGTGCCAGCAGCTCCCCCCGGGCTGAAGCTTTCTTT; CDR3 protein: CASSSPRAEAFF
V gene: TRBV20-1; J gene: TRBJ2-5; clone size: .; D gene: .; CDR3 DNA: TGCAGTGGGCAGGGAGAGACCCAGTACTTC; CDR3 protein: CSGQGETQYF
V gene: TRBV7-2; J gene: TRBJ2-1; clone size: many; D gene: .; CDR3 DNA: TGTGCCAGCAGCTTAGAAATTAGCAACCATGAGCAGTTCTTC; CDR3 protein: CASSLEISNHEQFF
V gene: TRBV20-1; J gene: TRBJ2-7; clone size: .; D gene: .; CDR3 DNA: TGCAGTGCAAAGGGGGGGGCGGTCCCGACGGACGAGCAGTACTTC; CDR3 protein: CSAKGGAVPTDEQYF
V gene: TRBV4-2; J gene: TRBJ2-5; clone size: many; D gene: TRBD2; CDR3 DNA: TGTGCCAGCAGTCGAGCGGGGGACGCGGAGACCCAGTACTTC; CDR3 protein: CASSRAGDAETQYF
V gene: TRBV4-3; J gene: TRBJ2-7; clone size: many; D gene: .; CDR3 DNA: TGCGCCAGCAGCCAAGACGCACTAGGCTACGAGCAGTACTTC; CDR3 protein: CASSQDALGYEQYF
V gene: TRBV7-2; J gene: TRBJ1-2; clone size: .; D gene: .; CDR3 DNA: TGTGCCAGCAGCTTAGGCCAGGGAGAGACTGGCTACACCTTC; CDR3 protein: CASSLGQGETGYTF
V gene: TRBV12-3/TRBV12-4; J gene: TRBJ2-5; clone size: many; D gene: TRBD2; CDR3 DNA: TGTGCCAGCAGTTTGAAAGAGCGGGGGTATGAGACCCAGTACTTC; CDR3 protein: CASSLKERGYETQYF
V gene: TRBV21-1; J gene: TRBJ2-3; clone size: many; D gene: .; CDR3 DNA: TGTGCCATAGGGTCGATCGGCAGGGAGGTTATAGATACGCAGTATTTT; CDR3 protein: CAIGSIGREVIDTQYF
V gene: TRBV27; J gene: TRBJ2-7; clone size: .; D gene: .; CDR3 DNA: TGTGCCAGCAGCCAGGGAATCAACGAGCAGTACTTC; CDR3 protein: CASSQGINEQYF